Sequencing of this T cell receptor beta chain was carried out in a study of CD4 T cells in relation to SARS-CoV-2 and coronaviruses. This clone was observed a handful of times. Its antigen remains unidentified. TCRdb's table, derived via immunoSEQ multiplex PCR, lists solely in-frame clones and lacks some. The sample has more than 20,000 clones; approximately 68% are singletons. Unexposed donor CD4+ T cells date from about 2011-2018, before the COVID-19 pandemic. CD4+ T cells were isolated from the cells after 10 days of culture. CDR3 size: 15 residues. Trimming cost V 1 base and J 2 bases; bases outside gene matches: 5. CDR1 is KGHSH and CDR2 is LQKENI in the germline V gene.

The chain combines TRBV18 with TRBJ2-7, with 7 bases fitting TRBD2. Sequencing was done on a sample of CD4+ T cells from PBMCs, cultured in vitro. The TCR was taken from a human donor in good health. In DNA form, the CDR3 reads TGTGCCAGCTCACCACAAGGCGGGGGAACCTACGAGCAGTACTTC. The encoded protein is CASSPQGGGTYEQYF.